This passage covers 5 T cell receptor beta chains from one sample sequenced in a study of shared clonotypes between healthy human individuals. Positively selected for CCR7, the CD45RO-negative cells used as naive CD8 cells excluded terminally differentiated effector memory CD45RA+ cells. Data came from immunoSEQ multiplex PCR; TCRdb stores just in-frame clones and leaves some out. Of roughly 770,000 clones listed, approximately 96% are singletons. Sequencing used naive CD8+ T cells sorted from blood. The receptors stem from a man aged 25 to 45 in good health.

V is TRBV6-1 and J is TRBJ2-1, with D possibly being TRBD2 (6 bases). The length of the CDR3 is 14 residues. The germline CDR1 and CDR2 sequences are MNHNS and SASEGT. The V gene lost 5 bases and the J gene lost 8 bases, with 16 bases spanning the gap. Here the CDR3 reads CASSPGLGGDEQFF. In DNA, the CDR3 is TGTGCCAGCAGTCCGGGACTCGGAGGGGATGAGCAGTTCTTC.

V usage is TRBV7-6 and J usage is TRBJ1-1; D not certain. Germline assignment: CDR1 SGHVS and CDR2 FNYEAQ. Trimming stripped 1 base from V and 1 base from J, with 10 bases between. The CDR3 runs 15 residues. The chain's CDR3 is CASSLVMGPNTEAFF. The CDR3 DNA is TGTGCCAGCAGCTTAGTGATGGGTCCGAACACTGAAGCTTTCTTT.

J is TRBJ2-7 and V is TRBV7-6; D might be TRBD2 (7 bases). Germline-derived CDR1 and CDR2 are SGHVS and FNYEAQ. V gave up 1 base and J gave up 5 bases, with 12 bases separating them. The length of the CDR3 is 14 residues. The CDR3 spells CASSLGRGAHEQYF. CDR3 coding DNA: TGTGCCAGCAGCTTAGGTCGGGGGGCCCACGAGCAGTACTTC.

The chain joins TRBV5-1 to TRBJ2-2, with 8 bases identical to TRBD2. The CDR3 spans 16 residues. V was clipped by 4 bases and J by 5 bases; unmatched bases: 10. The germline V gene encodes CDR1 SGHRS and CDR2 YFSETQ. In nucleotides, the CDR3 is TGCGCCAGCAGCAAAGGAGCGGGAGTAGGGACCGGGGAGCTGTTTTTT. Amino acid sequence: CASSKGAGVGTGELFF.

In this sample, this clone turned up a few times. This chain links TRBV28 with TRBJ1-5; D is uncertain. CDR1 is MDHEN and CDR2 is SYDVKM in the germline V gene. V was trimmed by 1 base and J by 1 base, leaving 8 bases between them. The CDR3 totals 15 residues. Here the CDR3 DNA reads TGTGCCAGCAGTTTATCTTTGGACAGCAATCAGCCCCAGCATTTT. Amino acid sequence: CASSLSLDSNQPQHF.